A single sample gave rise to the 8 T cell receptor beta chains below, sequenced in a study of cytomegalovirus exposure and HLA in healthy donors. Amplification used 60 Vbeta primers and 13 Jbeta primers. Profiling relied on immunoSEQ multiplex PCR, and the TCRdb table lists in-frame clones only, not all of them. The sample shows tens of thousands of clones, around four fifths of them seen only once. The sample was PBMCs. These receptors all come from a woman in her forties or fifties in good health and CMV-seropositive.

This chain joins TRBV18 and TRBJ2-3; maybe TRBD2 (5 bases). In germline, CDR1 is KGHSH, CDR2 LQKENI. V shed 5 bases and J shed 4 bases, with 13 bases lying between them. The CDR3 is 14 residues long. The CDR3 region is CASSVFSESDTQYF. The CDR3 DNA reads as TGTGCCAGCTCAGTCTTTAGCGAATCAGATACGCAGTATTTT.

The chain employs TRBV29-1 and TRBJ2-7; 7 nucleotides agree with TRBD2. Trimming took 7 bases from V and 0 from J; bases not matched to a gene: 6. The CDR3 sequence is 13 residues long. CDR1 is SQVTM, CDR2 ANQGSEA, per germline. The CDR3 is CSGGSGVSYEQYF. The CDR3 DNA follows: TGCAGCGGGGGAAGCGGGGTCTCCTACGAGCAGTACTTC.

V and J are TRBV7-9 and TRBJ1-4, with D perhaps TRBD1 (6 bases). In germline, CDR1 is SEHNR, CDR2 FQNEAQ (reference sequence). The CDR3 sequence is 13 residues long. V dropped 4 bases and J dropped 8 bases, with 11 bases sitting between them. For the CDR3, the DNA is TGTGCCAGCAGCTACTCACAGGGAGAAAAACTGTTTTTT. This encodes CASSYSQGEKLFF.

The rearrangement links TRBV7-6 to TRBJ2-7; 13 bases match TRBD2. Germline V gene sequence: CDR1 SGHVS, CDR2 FNYEAQ. This CDR3 has 16 amino acids. V gave up 1 base and J gave up 3 bases; unmatched junction bases: 3. The CDR3 reads CASSLGTSGRLYEQYF. As DNA, the CDR3 is TGTGCCAGCAGCTTAGGGACTAGCGGGAGACTCTACGAGCAGTACTTC.

The chain carries TRBV5-4 and TRBJ1-2; 10 nucleotides match TRBD1. CDR3 length equals 14 residues. CDR1 and CDR2 from the germline V gene are SGHNT and YYREEE (reference sequence). The junction had 7 bases not matched to a gene; V was cut back by 3 bases and J by 8 bases. CDR3 sequence (DNA): TGTGCCAGCAGCTCCTCCGGGACAGGGGTCGGCTACACCTTC. Its protein product is CASSSSGTGVGYTF.

This chain connects TRBV28 to TRBJ2-1; D possibly corresponds to TRBD2 (6 bases). Trimming took off 4 bases at V and 6 bases at J, with 16 bases between the two ends. The germline gives CDR1 MDHEN, CDR2 SYDVKM. CDR3 length: 15 residues. CDR3 protein: CASSSPWTGVNEQFF. The CDR3 DNA reads as TGTGCCAGCAGTTCCCCCTGGACGGGAGTCAATGAGCAGTTCTTC.

The rearrangement links TRBV29-1 to TRBJ2-2; a possible D gene is TRBD2 (5 bases). Germline loops: CDR1 SQVTM, CDR2 ANQGSEA. The V gene lost 3 bases and the J gene lost 2 bases, with 16 bases spanning the gap. The CDR3 spans 16 residues. The CDR3 nucleotides read TGCAGCGTTGACATGTCCGGACTCCTTAACACCGGGGAGCTGTTTTTT. Its translation is CSVDMSGLLNTGELFF.

V usage is TRBV28 and J usage is TRBJ2-2; TRBD1 matches at 7 bases. The germline gives CDR1 MDHEN, CDR2 SYDVKM. With V trimmed by 5 bases and J by 1 base, 4 bases remained unmatched. The CDR3 contains 15 residues. CDR3 amino acids: CASSRDRRNTGELFF. The DNA of the CDR3 is TGTGCCAGCAGTAGGGACAGAAGGAACACCGGGGAGCTGTTTTTT.